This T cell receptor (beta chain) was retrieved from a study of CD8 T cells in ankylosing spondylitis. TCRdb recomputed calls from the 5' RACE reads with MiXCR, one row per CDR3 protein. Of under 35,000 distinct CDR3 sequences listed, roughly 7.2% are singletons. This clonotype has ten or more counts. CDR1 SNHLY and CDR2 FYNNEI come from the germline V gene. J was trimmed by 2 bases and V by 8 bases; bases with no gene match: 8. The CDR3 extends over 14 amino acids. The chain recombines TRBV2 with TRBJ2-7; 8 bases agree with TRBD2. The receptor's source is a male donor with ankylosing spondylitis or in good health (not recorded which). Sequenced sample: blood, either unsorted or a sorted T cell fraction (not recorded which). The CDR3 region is CASLRAGRAYEQYF. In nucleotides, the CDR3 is TGTGCCAGCCTGCGGGCCGGGAGGGCCTACGAGCAGTACTTC.